The rows below give T cell receptor beta chains drawn from one sample of a study of identical twins. TCRdb called the 5' RACE reads again in MiXCR, with one record for every CDR3 protein. The sample yields about 220,000 distinct CDR3 sequences, around 8% seen once. This sample also appeared in a second study, on yellow fever vaccine responses in identical twins.

Sequenced: memory (CD45RO+) T cells sorted from blood. The receptors derive from a woman younger than 30 in good health. Both conserved end residues are part of each CDR3. A D gene is named only where the DNA matches it firmly. The size field is filled for only some rows; it gives once, few, many or a size class.

clone size	V gene	D gene	J gene	CDR3 DNA	CDR3 protein
few	TRBV3-1	TRBD2	TRBJ2-3	TGTGCCAGCAGCCAAGATGGACTAGCGGGGAATACAGATACGCAGTATTTT	CASSQDGLAGNTDTQYF
-	TRBV4-3	-	TRBJ2-1	TGCGCCAGCAGCCAAGACCGGGGGCAGCTGAGGGGTGAGCAGTTCTTC	CASSQDRGQLRGEQFF
many	TRBV3-1	-	TRBJ1-1	TGTGCCAGCAGCTCCTCCGGGACAAAGAGGGGTGAAGCTTTCTTT	CASSSSGTKRGEAFF
few	TRBV7-3	-	TRBJ1-1	TGTGCCAGCAGCCCCGGAATCGTGGGCACTGAAGCTTTCTTT	CASSPGIVGTEAFF
many	TRBV7-2	-	TRBJ1-1	TGTGCCAGCAGCCCGAAAAACACTGAAGCTTTCTTT	CASSPKNTEAFF
few	TRBV28	-	TRBJ2-5	TGTGCCAGCAGGGAGTCTCGGCCTCAAGAGACCCAGTACTTC	CASRESRPQETQYF
few	TRBV12-5	-	TRBJ2-3	TGTGCTAGTGGCCTGCTAGGGGGAAATACGCAGTATTTT	CASGLLGGNTQYF
few	TRBV7-2	-	TRBJ2-6	TGTGCCAGCAGCTTTAGGGGCGGCGGGGCCAACGTCCTGACTTTC	CASSFRGGGANVLTF
few	TRBV7-6	-	TRBJ2-7	TGTGCCAGCAGCTTAGATCTGAACTCCTACGAGCAGTACTTC	CASSLDLNSYEQYF
-	TRBV7-3	-	TRBJ2-3	TGTGCCAGCAGCTTAATGGGTTCAGATACGCAGTATTTT	CASSLMGSDTQYF
few	TRBV12-3/TRBV12-4	-	TRBJ2-7	TGTGCCAGCAGCCTTCAGAGTGGCCTTTCCGAGCAGTACTTC	CASSLQSGLSEQYF
many	TRBV4-1	-	TRBJ2-1	TGCGCCAGCAGCCTACAGGTGGAAGCTGGGTTCTATGAGCAGTTCTTC	CASSLQVEAGFYEQFF
-	TRBV25-1	-	TRBJ1-5	TGTGCCAGCAGTGTGGCTCTCAGCAATCAGCCCCAGCATTTT	CASSVALSNQPQHF
-	TRBV11-3	-	TRBJ2-2	TGTGCCAGCAGCTTATTCCACACCGGGGAGCTGTTTTTT	CASSLFHTGELFF
many	TRBV12-3/TRBV12-4	-	TRBJ2-1	TGTGCCAGCAGTTTAGCGGGGCCTCCCTACAATGAGCAGTTCTTC	CASSLAGPPYNEQFF
-	TRBV5-1	-	TRBJ2-1	TGCGCCAGCAGCTGGGGACACTGCTCCTACAATGAGCAGTTCTTC	CASSWGHCSYNEQFF
few	TRBV10-3	-	TRBJ2-1	TGTGCCATCAGTGAGCCCGCCGCGGTGGGACCCTCCTCCTACAATGAGCAGTTCTTC	CAISEPAAVGPSSYNEQFF
many	TRBV7-6	-	TRBJ2-1	TGTGCCAGCGGAACGTTCAATGAGCAGTTCTTC	CASGTFNEQFF
-	TRBV29-1	-	TRBJ2-7	TGCAGCGTCCGGGACGGATACGAGCAGTACTTC	CSVRDGYEQYF
-	TRBV15	TRBD2	TRBJ2-1	TGTGCCACCAGCATCGGGACTAGCGGGGGGGAGCAGTTCTTC	CATSIGTSGGEQFF
many	TRBV29-1	-	TRBJ2-1	TGCAGCGTATATACGGGAGCAGAGCAGTTCTTC	CSVYTGAEQFF
many	TRBV12-3/TRBV12-4	TRBD1	TRBJ2-1	TGTGCCAGCAGCTGGGACAGGGGGCGGGATGAGCAGTTCTTC	CASSWDRGRDEQFF
-	TRBV7-2	-	TRBJ2-3	TGTGCCAGCAGCCAGCGTGGGGGGCTGAATACGCAGTATTTT	CASSQRGGLNTQYF
many	TRBV21-1	-	TRBJ1-6	TGTGCCAGCAGCAAAGTCCGCCGGTTCCGGCATTCACCCCTCCACTTT	CASSKVRRFRHSPLHF
few	TRBV7-4	TRBD1	TRBJ2-7	TGTGCCAGCAGCCCATTATTGGACAGGGATCCGGGGGTACGGGTGGAGTACTTC	CASSPLLDRDPGVRVEYF
few	TRBV7-8	TRBD1	TRBJ2-3	TGTGCCAGCAGCCTCTACAGGGGGAGCGCAGATACGCAGTATTTT	CASSLYRGSADTQYF
few	TRBV5-6	-	TRBJ2-1	TGTGCCAGCAGCTCGCAGGGTAATGAGCAGTTCTTC	CASSSQGNEQFF
-	TRBV29-1	TRBD1	TRBJ2-5	TGCAGCGTTTCCGGGACAGGGTTTTCAGAGACCCAGTACTTC	CSVSGTGFSETQYF
-	TRBV2	TRBD1	TRBJ1-6	TGTGCCAGCAGCAGTGACAGGGACCCCTCACCCCTCCACTTT	CASSSDRDPSPLHF
few	TRBV6-1	TRBD2	TRBJ2-3	TGTGCCAGCACGCGGGTAGCGGGTCGCACAGATACGCAGTATTTT	CASTRVAGRTDTQYF
many	TRBV10-3	TRBD1	TRBJ1-5	TGTGCCATCAGGCATTTACAGGGGGCCGCGGGAGTTTATCAGCCCCAGCATTTT	CAIRHLQGAAGVYQPQHF
-	TRBV7-8	-	TRBJ1-2	TGTGCCAGCAGCTTAGGAGCAGGGACCCTTGCCTATGGCTACACCTTC	CASSLGAGTLAYGYTF
many	TRBV6-5	-	TRBJ1-1	TGTGCCAGCAGTTTTATCTCCCGGGCAGGCGCCGTAGAAGCTTTCTTT	CASSFISRAGAVEAFF
-	TRBV5-1	-	TRBJ2-7	TGCGCCAGCAGCTTTGGAGGACCTGACCTCTACGAGCAGTACTTC	CASSFGGPDLYEQYF
many	TRBV29-1	-	TRBJ2-1	TGCAGCGTTGGCTCACTTAGCTCCTACAATGAGCAGTTCTTC	CSVGSLSSYNEQFF
-	TRBV20-1	-	TRBJ2-1	TGCAGTGCTCCTGGCAGGGGCTCCCTCGATGAGCAGTTCTTC	CSAPGRGSLDEQFF
few	TRBV5-1	-	TRBJ2-1	TGCGCCAGCAGCTCCGCCGGGACAAACTACAATGAGCAGTTCTTC	CASSSAGTNYNEQFF
few	TRBV3-1	-	TRBJ2-4	TGTGCCAGCAGCCAAGATCCCGCAGGGGCTCAAAACATTCAGTACTTC	CASSQDPAGAQNIQYF
many	TRBV5-1	-	TRBJ2-5	TGCGCCAGCAGCTTGGCCGGATTCCAAGAGACCCAGTACTTC	CASSLAGFQETQYF
few	TRBV20-1	-	TRBJ2-7	TGCAGTGCTACGGACGGCTACGAGCAGTACTTC	CSATDGYEQYF
many	TRBV5-1	TRBD2	TRBJ2-3	TGCGCCAGCAGCTTGCGGGAGGATGGCACAGATACGCAGTATTTT	CASSLREDGTDTQYF
-	TRBV4-3	-	TRBJ2-2	TGCGCCAGCAGCCAAGATACCCCCCTAGGATCGGGGTTTCGGGAGCTGTTTTTT	CASSQDTPLGSGFRELFF
-	TRBV27	TRBD1	TRBJ2-1	TGTGCCAGCAGTCGCCAGGACAGGTCCAGGGAGCAGTTCTTC	CASSRQDRSREQFF
few	TRBV29-1	TRBD2	TRBJ2-3	TGCAGCGTTGAAGATCCCCTAGCGGGAGTGCCAGATACGCAGTATTTT	CSVEDPLAGVPDTQYF
few	TRBV20-1	TRBD1	TRBJ1-1	TGCAGTGCTAGAGATCAGGGACAGGGATACACTGAAGCTTTCTTT	CSARDQGQGYTEAFF
-	TRBV18	-	TRBJ2-1	TGTGCCAGCTCACGTGGCGGCGACAATGAGCAGTTCTTC	CASSRGGDNEQFF
many	TRBV7-9	-	TRBJ2-3	TGTGCCAGCAGCCCCTCCCTGGTGGAAGATACGCAGTATTTT	CASSPSLVEDTQYF
many	TRBV6-1	TRBD1	TRBJ1-2	TGTGCCAGCAGCTTGACAGGGCTGAGGGGCTACACCTTC	CASSLTGLRGYTF
-	TRBV23-1	-	TRBJ1-4	TGCGCCAGCGTTAATGGGGGGCCAGCCGAAAAACTGTTTTTT	CASVNGGPAEKLFF
few	TRBV3-1	-	TRBJ2-7	TGTGCCAGCAGCCAAGATTCCCGACGGCAGGCGTCCTACGAGCAGTACTTC	CASSQDSRRQASYEQYF